This T cell receptor beta chain stems from a study of Graves' ophthalmopathy and Graves' hyperthyroidism. As for the study in general: No treatment had been given when peripheral blood was collected at initial diagnosis.

Germline V gene sequence: CDR1 LGHNA, CDR2 YSLEER. This CDR3 has 14 residues. Trimming removed 1 base at V and 3 bases at J, with 9 bases between. RNA transcripts were the template, and TCR beta CDR3 regions were amplified from them. First-round RT-PCR with HTBI primers preceded a second-round multiplex PCR. TCRdb re-analysed the multiplex PCR reads in MiXCR, keeping a single row per CDR3 protein. This table holds a few hundred thousand distinct CDR3 sequences, about a sixth found once. This clonotype was counted at least ten times. The authors defined stable hyperthyroidism as no ophthalmopathy within 18 months of follow-up. Uncontrolled infections, pregnancy, lactation or other autoimmune diseases led to patient exclusion.

Sequenced: peripheral blood. The source is an adult woman with stable Graves' hyperthyroidism. V usage is TRBV4-3 and J usage is TRBJ1-1; D unresolved. The CDR3, as DNA: TGCGCCAGCAGCCAAGGCTTGGGAGACACTGAAGCTTTCTTT. It translates to CASSQGLGDTEAFF.